This is a list of T cell receptor beta chains from one sample in a study of CD8+ T cells in alopecia areata. TCRdb's table, derived via immunoSEQ multiplex PCR, lists solely in-frame clones and lacks some. The sample includes more than 95,000 clones, less than 75% of them seen just once. This specimen consisted of CD8+ T cells sorted from blood, obtained at week 4, from a patient treated with tofacitinib. The source of these receptors is a human donor with alopecia areata. The CDR3 runs from the conserved cysteine through the conserved F or W. The D gene is left open where the match is weak. The size entry is marked missing in some rows and otherwise reads once, few, many or a size class.

V gene: TRBV7-6
clone size: -
J gene: TRBJ2-1
CDR3 length: 14
D gene: -
CDR3 DNA: TGTGCCAGCAGCTTCTCGACCGACGCGAATGAGCAGTTCTTC
CDR3 protein: CASSFSTDANEQFF

V gene: TRBV15
clone size: -
J gene: TRBJ1-5
CDR3 length: 14
D gene: TRBD1
CDR3 DNA: TGTGCCACCCACCAGGGGGCAGGGAATCAGCCCCAGCATTTT
CDR3 protein: CATHQGAGNQPQHF

V gene: TRBV13
clone size: -
J gene: TRBJ1-2
CDR3 length: 14
D gene: -
CDR3 DNA: TGTGCCAGCAGCTTAGGGACCTCTAACTATGGCTACACCTTC
CDR3 protein: CASSLGTSNYGYTF

V gene: TRBV7-8
clone size: -
J gene: TRBJ1-1
CDR3 length: 14
D gene: -
CDR3 DNA: TGTGCCAGCAGCCCCAGGACAGTAAACACTGAAGCTTTCTTT
CDR3 protein: CASSPRTVNTEAFF

V gene: TRBV7-2
clone size: -
J gene: TRBJ2-1
CDR3 length: 17
D gene: TRBD2
CDR3 DNA: TGTGCCAGCTGGACAGCGGGGGGGCCCGGCTCCTACAATGAGCAGTTCTTC
CDR3 protein: CASWTAGGPGSYNEQFF

V gene: TRBV29-1
clone size: once
J gene: TRBJ2-3
CDR3 length: 14
D gene: TRBD2
CDR3 DNA: TGCAGCGTTGACCCGGGACTAGCGGCAGATACGCAGTATTTT
CDR3 protein: CSVDPGLAADTQYF

V gene: TRBV10-2
clone size: once
J gene: TRBJ1-1
CDR3 length: 13
D gene: -
CDR3 DNA: TGCGCCAGCAGTGACGACGGAAACACTGAAGCTTTCTTT
CDR3 protein: CASSDDGNTEAFF

V gene: TRBV7-9
clone size: once
J gene: TRBJ2-7
CDR3 length: 14
D gene: TRBD1
CDR3 DNA: TGTGCCAGCAGCACCCCGACAGGGGGCCACGAGCAGTACTTC
CDR3 protein: CASSTPTGGHEQYF

V gene: TRBV29-1
clone size: -
J gene: TRBJ2-1
CDR3 length: 11
D gene: -
CDR3 DNA: TGCAGCGCCGGAGGGGTCAATGAGCAGTTCTTC
CDR3 protein: CSAGGVNEQFF

V gene: TRBV29-1
clone size: few
J gene: TRBJ2-7
CDR3 length: 13
D gene: TRBD1
CDR3 DNA: TGCAGCGTTGTGTGGACAGGGGTCTTGTGGCAGTACTTC
CDR3 protein: CSVVWTGVLWQYF

V gene: TRBV29-1
clone size: -
J gene: TRBJ2-7
CDR3 length: 14
D gene: TRBD1
CDR3 DNA: TGCAGCGTTGAAGTCCGGGACAGGGAGTACGAGCAGTACTTC
CDR3 protein: CSVEVRDREYEQYF

V gene: TRBV27
clone size: -
J gene: TRBJ1-2
CDR3 length: 15
D gene: -
CDR3 DNA: TGTGCCAGCAGTCCCTTGGACGGGCCTAACTATGGCTACACCTTC
CDR3 protein: CASSPLDGPNYGYTF

V gene: TRBV29-1
clone size: -
J gene: TRBJ2-2
CDR3 length: 15
D gene: -
CDR3 DNA: TGCAGCGTTGAGTTGGGACAAAGGAACACCGGGGAGCTGTTTTTT
CDR3 protein: CSVELGQRNTGELFF